This T cell receptor (beta chain) was obtained from a study of human T cells and chemical hapten exposure. Stated time point: patch test 2, 6 weeks after DPC sensitization. The treatment was: therapeutic diphenylcyclopropenone sensitization with weekly scalp DPC. Patches went on only after blood had been drawn each time. TCRdb reanalysed the RACE reads using MiXCR and keeps one entry per CDR3 protein. The sample carries tens of thousands of distinct CDR3 sequences, approximately 3.5% recorded once. This clonotype showed up many times. Deletions cut 6 bases from V and 2 bases from J, with 6 bases between. The length of the CDR3 is 12 residues. Germline assignment: CDR1 SGHTA and CDR2 FQGNSA.

The gene calls are TRBV7-2 and TRBJ2-3; unclear D gene. The material was whole blood, obtained in connection with sensitization to the hapten diphenylcyclopropenone (DPC). This clonotype originated in a man between 40 and 49 years old with alopecia areata. Some clones in this sample may be carry-over from other donors' samples. DNA for the CDR3: TGTGCCAGCAGTCGACCCACAGATACGCAGTATTTT. Protein sequence: CASSRPTDTQYF.